This T cell receptor (beta chain) was identified in a study of T cells in Graves' hyperthyroidism and ophthalmopathy. This CDR3 has 18 residues. Germline V gives CDR1 KGHDR, CDR2 SFDVKD. Unmatched junction bases numbered 10, after V lost 4 bases and J lost 1 base. This clonotype has ten or more counts. The target antigen is unknown. Findings and caveats of the study: From stable hyperthyroidism, ophthalmopathy was set apart by a 13 V-J model.

Newly diagnosed patients aged 18 to 65 had hyperthyroidism of under 2 months' duration. Cells are PBMCs isolated from around 9.4 ml of fresh blood. The TCR beta CDR3 regions underwent amplification using RNA transcripts as the source. The HTBI set primed first-round TCR CDR3 RT-PCR. TCRdb called the multiplex PCR reads again in MiXCR, with one record for every CDR3 protein. The table shows fewer than 200,000 distinct CDR3 sequences, with just under 9.5% occurring only once. Sequencing was carried out using blood. The rearrangement links TRBV24-1 to TRBJ2-2; 8 nucleotides align to TRBD1. The source is a woman between 18 and 30 years old with Graves' hyperthyroidism that later progressed to Graves' ophthalmopathy. CDR3 sequence: CATSDYRGFERNTGELFF. CDR3 DNA: TGTGCCACCAGTGACTACAGGGGGTTCGAGCGGAACACCGGGGAGCTGTTTTTT.